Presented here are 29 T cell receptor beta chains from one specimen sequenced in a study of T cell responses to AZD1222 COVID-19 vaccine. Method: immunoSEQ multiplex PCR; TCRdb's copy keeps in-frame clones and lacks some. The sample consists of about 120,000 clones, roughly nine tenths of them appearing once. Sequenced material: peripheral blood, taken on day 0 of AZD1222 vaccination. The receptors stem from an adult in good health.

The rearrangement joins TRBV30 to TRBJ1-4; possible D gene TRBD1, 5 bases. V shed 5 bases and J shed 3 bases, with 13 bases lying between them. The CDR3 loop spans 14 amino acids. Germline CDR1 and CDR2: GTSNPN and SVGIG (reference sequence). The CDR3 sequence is CAWARGGSNEKLFF. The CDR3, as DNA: TGTGCCTGGGCTCGGGGGGGATCTAATGAAAAACTGTTTTTT.

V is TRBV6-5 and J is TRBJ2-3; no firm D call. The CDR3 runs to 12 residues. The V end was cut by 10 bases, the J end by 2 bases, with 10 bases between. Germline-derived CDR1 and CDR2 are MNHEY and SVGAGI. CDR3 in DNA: TGTGCCACCCGTCTTACCACAGATACGCAGTATTTT. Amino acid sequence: CATRLTTDTQYF.

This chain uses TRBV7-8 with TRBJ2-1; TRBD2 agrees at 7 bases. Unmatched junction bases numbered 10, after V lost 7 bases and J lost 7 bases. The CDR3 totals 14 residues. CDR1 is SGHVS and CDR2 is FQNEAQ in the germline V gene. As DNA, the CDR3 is TGTGCCAGCAACCGGGACTACCAACTGAATGAGCAGTTCTTC. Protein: CASNRDYQLNEQFF.

This chain's CDR3 is CATSGGPRELFF. The CDR3, as DNA: TGTGCCACCAGTGGGGGCCCCAGGGAGCTGTTTTTT. This sequence joins TRBV15 and TRBJ2-2; D is possibly TRBD1 (6 bases). Germline V lookup: CDR1 LNHNV, CDR2 YYDKDF (reference sequence). This CDR3 is built from 12 residues. V lost 6 bases to trimming and J lost 9 bases, with 11 bases between them.

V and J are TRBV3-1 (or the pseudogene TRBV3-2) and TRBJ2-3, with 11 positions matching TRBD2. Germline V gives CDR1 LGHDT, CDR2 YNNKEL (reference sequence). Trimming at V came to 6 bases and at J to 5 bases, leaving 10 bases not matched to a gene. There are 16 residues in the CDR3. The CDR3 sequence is CASSRDIAGGGDTQYF. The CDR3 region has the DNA TGTGCCAGCAGTCGAGACATAGCGGGAGGGGGAGATACGCAGTATTTT.

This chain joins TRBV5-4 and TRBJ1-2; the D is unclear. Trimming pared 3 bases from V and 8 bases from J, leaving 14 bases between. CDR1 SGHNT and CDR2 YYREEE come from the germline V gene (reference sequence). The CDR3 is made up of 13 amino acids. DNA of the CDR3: TGTGCCAGCAGCTCATGGGGAGCTCTCGGCTACACCTTC. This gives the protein CASSSWGALGYTF.

The CDR3 coding sequence is TGTGCCAGCAGCTTAGGTGGGACTAGCCCCTTGGGTGAGCAGTTCTTC. Amino acids: CASSLGGTSPLGEQFF. The rearrangement joins TRBV13 to TRBJ2-1; 9 bases line up with TRBD2. The CDR3 runs to 16 residues. V was pared by 0 bases and J by 9 bases, with 9 bases of the junction left unmatched. The germline V gene has CDR1 PRHDT and CDR2 FYEKMQ (reference sequence).

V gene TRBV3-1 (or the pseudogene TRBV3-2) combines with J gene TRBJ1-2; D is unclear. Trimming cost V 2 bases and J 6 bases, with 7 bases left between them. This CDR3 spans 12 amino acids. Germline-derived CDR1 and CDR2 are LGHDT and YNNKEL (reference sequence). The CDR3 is CASSQRENGYTF. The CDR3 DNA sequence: TGTGCCAGCAGCCAAAGAGAGAATGGCTACACCTTC.

The CDR3 here is CASGTGGPTEQFF. CDR3 bases: TGTGCCAGCGGGACGGGGGGCCCAACTGAGCAGTTCTTC. The rearrangement links TRBV6-4 to TRBJ2-1; D might be TRBD2 (7 bases). The V end lost 8 bases, the J end lost 9 bases, and 17 bases lay between the germline ends. Germline assignment: CDR1 MRHNA and CDR2 SNTAGT. The CDR3 extends over 13 amino acids.

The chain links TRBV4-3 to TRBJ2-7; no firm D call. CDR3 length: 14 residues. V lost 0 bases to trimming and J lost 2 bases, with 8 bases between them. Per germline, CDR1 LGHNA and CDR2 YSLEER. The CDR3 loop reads CASSQDVGPYEQYV. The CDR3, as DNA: TGCGCCAGCAGCCAAGATGTAGGTCCCTACGAGCAGTACGTC.

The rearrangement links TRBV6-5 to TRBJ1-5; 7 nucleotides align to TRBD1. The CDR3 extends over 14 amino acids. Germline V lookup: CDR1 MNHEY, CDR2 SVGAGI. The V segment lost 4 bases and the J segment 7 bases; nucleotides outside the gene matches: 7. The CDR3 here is CASSSQVGQQPQHF. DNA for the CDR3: TGTGCCAGCAGTTCCCAAGTGGGACAGCAGCCCCAGCATTTT.

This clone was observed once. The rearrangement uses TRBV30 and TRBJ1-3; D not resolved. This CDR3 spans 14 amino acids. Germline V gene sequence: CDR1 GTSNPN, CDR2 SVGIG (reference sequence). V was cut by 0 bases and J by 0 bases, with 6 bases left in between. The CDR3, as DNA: TGTGCCTGGAGTGTAGGCCTCTCTGGAAACACCATATATTTT. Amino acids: CAWSVGLSGNTIYF.

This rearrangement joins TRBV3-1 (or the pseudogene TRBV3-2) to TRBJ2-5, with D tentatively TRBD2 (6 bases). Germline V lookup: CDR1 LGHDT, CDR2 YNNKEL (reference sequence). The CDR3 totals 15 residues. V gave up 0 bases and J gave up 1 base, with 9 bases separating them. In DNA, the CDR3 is TGTGCCAGCAGCCAAGATGGACTACTCCAAGAGACCCAGTACTTC. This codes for CASSQDGLLQETQYF.

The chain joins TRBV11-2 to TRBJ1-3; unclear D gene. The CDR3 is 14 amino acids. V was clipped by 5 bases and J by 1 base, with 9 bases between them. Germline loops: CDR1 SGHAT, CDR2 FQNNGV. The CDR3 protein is CASSHYGSGNTIYF. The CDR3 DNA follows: TGTGCCAGCAGCCACTATGGATCTGGAAACACCATATATTTT.

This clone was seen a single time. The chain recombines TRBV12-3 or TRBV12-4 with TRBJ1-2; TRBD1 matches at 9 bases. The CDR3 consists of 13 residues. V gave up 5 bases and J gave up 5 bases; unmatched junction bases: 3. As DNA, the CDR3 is TGTGCCAGCAGTCCCGGACAGGGGTATGGCTACACCTTC. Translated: CASSPGQGYGYTF.

The CDR3 reads CSVDLSKLNTEAFF. CDR3 nucleotide sequence: TGCAGCGTTGACCTCTCCAAGCTGAACACTGAAGCTTTCTTT. This chain links TRBV29-1 with TRBJ1-1; D is ambiguous. The length of the CDR3 is 14 residues. Germline CDR1 SQVTM, CDR2 ANQGSEA. V was trimmed by 3 bases and J by 0 bases, leaving 11 bases between them. The full variable domain, its missing parts supplied by reference TRBV29-1 and TRBJ1-1, is SAVISQKPSRDICQRGTSLTIQCQVDSQVTMMFWYRQQPGQSLTLIATANQGSEATYESGFVIDKFPISRPNLTFSTLTVSNMSPEDSSIYLCSVDLSKLNTEAFFGQGTRLTVV.

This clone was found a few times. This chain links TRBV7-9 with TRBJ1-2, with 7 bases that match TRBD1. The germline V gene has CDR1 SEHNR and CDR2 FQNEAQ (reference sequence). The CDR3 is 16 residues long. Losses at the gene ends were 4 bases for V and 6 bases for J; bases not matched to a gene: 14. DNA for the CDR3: TGTGCCAGCAGCTCCAATTGGTTCACGACAGGGAATGGCTACACCTTC. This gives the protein CASSSNWFTTGNGYTF.

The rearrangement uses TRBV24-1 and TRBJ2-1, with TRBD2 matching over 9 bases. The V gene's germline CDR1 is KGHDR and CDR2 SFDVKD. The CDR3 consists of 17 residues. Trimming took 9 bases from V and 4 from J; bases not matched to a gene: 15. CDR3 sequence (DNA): TGTGCCACCTACGGGGCTAGCGGGAAAGGTTCTTACAATGAGCAGTTCTTC. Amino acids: CATYGASGKGSYNEQFF.

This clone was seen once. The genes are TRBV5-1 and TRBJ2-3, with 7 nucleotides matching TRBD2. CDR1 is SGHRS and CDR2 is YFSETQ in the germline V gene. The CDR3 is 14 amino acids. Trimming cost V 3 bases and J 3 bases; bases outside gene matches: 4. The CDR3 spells CASSSAGWTDTQYF. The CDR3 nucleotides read TGCGCCAGCAGCTCAGCGGGGTGGACAGATACGCAGTATTTT.

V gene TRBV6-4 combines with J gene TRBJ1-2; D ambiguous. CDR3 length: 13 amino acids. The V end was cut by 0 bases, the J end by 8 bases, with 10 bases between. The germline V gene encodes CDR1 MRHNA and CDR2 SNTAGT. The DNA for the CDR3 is TGTGCCAGCAGTGACTCGTTCGGTTTCGGCTACACCTTC. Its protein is CASSDSFGFGYTF.

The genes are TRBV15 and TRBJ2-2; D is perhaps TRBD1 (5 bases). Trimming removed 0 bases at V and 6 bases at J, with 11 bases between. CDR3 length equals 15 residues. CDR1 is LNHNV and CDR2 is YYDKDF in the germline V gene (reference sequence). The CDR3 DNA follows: TGTGCCACCAGCAGAGATAACGAAGGGGCCGGGGAGCTGTTTTTT. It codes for CATSRDNEGAGELFF.

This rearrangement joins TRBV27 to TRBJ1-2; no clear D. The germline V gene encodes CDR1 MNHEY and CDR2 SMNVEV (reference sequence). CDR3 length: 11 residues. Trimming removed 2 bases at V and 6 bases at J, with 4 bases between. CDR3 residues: CASSLADGYTF. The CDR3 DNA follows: TGTGCCAGCAGTTTAGCAGATGGCTACACCTTC.

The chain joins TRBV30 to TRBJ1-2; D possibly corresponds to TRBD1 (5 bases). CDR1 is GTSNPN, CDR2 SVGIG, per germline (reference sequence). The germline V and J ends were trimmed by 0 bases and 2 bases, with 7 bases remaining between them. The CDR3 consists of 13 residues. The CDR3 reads CAWSVGENYGYTF. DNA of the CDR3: TGTGCCTGGAGTGTAGGGGAGAACTATGGCTACACCTTC.

This chain's CDR3 is CASSEAPGGYTEAFF. The DNA for the CDR3 is TGTGCCAGCAGTGAAGCGCCGGGAGGGTACACTGAAGCTTTCTTT. The chain couples TRBV6-1 to TRBJ1-1; D remains unclear. The V end lost 0 bases, the J end lost 3 bases, and 11 bases lay between the germline ends. The CDR3 is made up of 15 amino acids. Germline CDR1 reads MNHNS; CDR2 reads SASEGT.

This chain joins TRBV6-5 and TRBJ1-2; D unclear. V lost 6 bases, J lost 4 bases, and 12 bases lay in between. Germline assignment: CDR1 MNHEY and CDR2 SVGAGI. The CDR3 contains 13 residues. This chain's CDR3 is CASRADRIYGYTF. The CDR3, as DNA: TGTGCCAGCAGGGCAGACCGTATCTATGGCTACACCTTC.

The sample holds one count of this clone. CDR3 nucleotides: TGTGCCTGGAGTGTAACCGGGTTGAGAACTGAAGCTTTCTTT. Encoded protein: CAWSVTGLRTEAFF. The V call is TRBV30, the J call TRBJ1-1; D unclear. The CDR3 contains 14 residues. Germline CDR1 GTSNPN, CDR2 SVGIG (reference sequence). The V gene lost 0 bases and the J gene lost 5 bases, with 13 bases spanning the gap.

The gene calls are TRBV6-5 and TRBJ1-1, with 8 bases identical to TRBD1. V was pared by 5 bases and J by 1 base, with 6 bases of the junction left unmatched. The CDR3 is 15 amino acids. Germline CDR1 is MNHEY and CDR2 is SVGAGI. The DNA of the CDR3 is TGTGCCAGCAGTCCTTATGACAGGGGGAACACTGAAGCTTTCTTT. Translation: CASSPYDRGNTEAFF.

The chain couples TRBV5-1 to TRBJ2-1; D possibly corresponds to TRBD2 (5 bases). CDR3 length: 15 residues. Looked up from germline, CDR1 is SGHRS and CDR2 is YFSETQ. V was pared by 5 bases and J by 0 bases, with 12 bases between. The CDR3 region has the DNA TGCGCCAGCAGACTCTCGGGAAGCTCCTACAATGAGCAGTTCTTC. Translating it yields CASRLSGSSYNEQFF.

CDR3 coding DNA: TGCGCCAGCAGCTGGGGCCGGCAAGAGACCCAGTACTTC. Its translation: CASSWGRQETQYF. This sequence joins TRBV5-1 and TRBJ2-5; a possible D gene is TRBD1 (5 bases). This CDR3 has 13 amino acids. Germline V gene data show CDR1 as SGHRS and CDR2 as YFSETQ. Trimming shortened V by 3 bases and J by 2 bases, and 8 bases separated the two germline ends.